The sequence of this T cell receptor (beta chain) was determined in a study of beta chain features in type 1 diabetes. Background on the study: Healthy donors resembled patients in age, gender and cell yields. Notes on the study in general: VDJ junctions sequenced from type 1 diabetes patients showed fewer insertions and more deletions. Moderate but significant shortening of TCRB CDR3s was recorded in all four CD4+ subsets from Type 1 diabetes patients.

A few counts support this clone. Antigen specificity is unknown. Via the markers CD45RO/CCR7/CD25/CD127/CD95/CD27, stem cell-like memory, regulatory, central memory and naive CD4+ cells were sorted. The investigators reverse transcribed all of the isolated RNA, so they sequenced expressed TCRB transcripts. Generated by immunoSEQ multiplex PCR, the TCRdb table keeps only in-frame clones and is missing some. The table shows about 200,000 clones, with about a tenth occurring only once. V was cut by 4 bases and J by 0 bases, with 7 bases left in between. This CDR3 is 13 amino acids long. CDR1 SQVTM and CDR2 ANQGSEA come from the germline V gene.

The genes are TRBV29-1 and TRBJ1-3; D may be TRBD1 (5 bases). The specimen was central memory CD4+ T cells from blood. The sequence was collected from a man between 18 and 35 years old in good health. In DNA form, the CDR3 reads TGCAGCGTTGGCGACAGCTCTGGAAACACCATATATTTT. Its protein product is CSVGDSSGNTIYF.